The clone carrying this T cell receptor beta chain was recorded a few times. TCRalpha and TCRbeta libraries used 5'RACE with constant-segment primers and UMIs. TCRdb re-analysed the 5' RACE reads in MiXCR, keeping a single row per CDR3 protein. The table lists around 310,000 distinct CDR3 sequences, roughly an eighth of them singletons. The sample originates from a study of T-cell memory formation after mild COVID-19. Germline trimming cut 6 bases from V and 4 bases from J; bases unmatched to any gene: 14. Germline CDR1 is MNHEY and CDR2 is SVGEGT. This CDR3 comprises 17 residues. This receptor was identified in a man between 18 and 29 years old who had mild COVID-19 (a few samples of this study predate the infection). Cell type and time point are not known. The J gene is TRBJ2-3, the V gene TRBV6-2 or TRBV6-3; TRBD2 agrees at 9 bases. Sequenced material: PBMCs or a T cell subset sorted from them (not recorded which). In DNA form, the CDR3 reads TGTGCCAGCAGCCTCTATCTCCTAGCGGGGAGGCCAGATACGCAGTATTTT. Encoded protein: CASSLYLLAGRPDTQYF.